A selection of T cell receptor beta chains follows, all from one sample in a study of shared clonotypes between healthy human individuals. TCRdb's table, derived via immunoSEQ multiplex PCR, lists solely in-frame clones and lacks some. The top ten clones hold less than 2% of a sample with about 2.2 million clones, roughly 95% of them seen once. The sequencing input was naive CD8+ T cells from PBMCs. These receptors were obtained from a young man in good health. Some clones in this sample may be carry-over from other donors' samples. The CDR3 runs from the conserved cysteine through the conserved F or W. The order of the fields is V gene, D gene, J gene, CDR3 length, clone size, CDR3 protein, CDR3 DNA. A D gene is named only where the DNA matches it firmly. Some rows have no size entry. The others give once, few or many, or a class for an expanded clone.

V gene: TRBV4-1; D gene: -; J gene: TRBJ1-6; CDR3 length: 17; clone size: -; CDR3 protein: CASSQAGPVTSGSPLHF; CDR3 DNA: TGCGCCAGCAGCCAAGCGGGCCCTGTGACCTCGGGGTCACCCCTCCACTTT
V gene: TRBV7-2; D gene: TRBD1; J gene: TRBJ1-2; CDR3 length: 14; clone size: -; CDR3 protein: CASSLEARGRFGTF; CDR3 DNA: TGTGCCAGCAGCTTAGAGGCCAGGGGGCGGTTTGGAACCTTC
V gene: TRBV27; D gene: TRBD1; J gene: TRBJ2-7; CDR3 length: 16; clone size: -; CDR3 protein: CASSLSSGQVTYEQYF; CDR3 DNA: TGTGCCAGCAGTTTATCTTCGGGACAGGTTACCTACGAGCAGTACTTC
V gene: TRBV7-8; D gene: TRBD1; J gene: TRBJ2-7; CDR3 length: 14; clone size: -; CDR3 protein: CASRLGTGLNEQYF; CDR3 DNA: TGTGCCAGCAGGCTGGGGACAGGGCTGAACGAGCAGTACTTC
V gene: TRBV18; D gene: -; J gene: TRBJ1-3; CDR3 length: 17; clone size: -; CDR3 protein: CASSPPEKAHSGNTIYF; CDR3 DNA: TGTGCCAGCTCACCACCGGAAAAGGCCCACTCTGGAAACACCATATATTTT
V gene: TRBV5-1; D gene: -; J gene: TRBJ1-1; CDR3 length: 11; clone size: few; CDR3 protein: CASIGGTEAFF; CDR3 DNA: TGCGCCAGCATCGGGGGGACTGAAGCTTTCTTT
V gene: TRBV7-9; D gene: -; J gene: TRBJ1-5; CDR3 length: 14; clone size: -; CDR3 protein: CATDIVGANQPQHF; CDR3 DNA: TGTGCCACCGATATCGTCGGGGCCAATCAGCCCCAGCATTTT
V gene: TRBV19; D gene: TRBD1; J gene: TRBJ2-7; CDR3 length: 16; clone size: -; CDR3 protein: CASSMRGAGGSYEQYF; CDR3 DNA: TGTGCCAGTAGTATGAGAGGGGCAGGGGGTTCCTACGAGCAGTACTTC
V gene: TRBV6-5; D gene: -; J gene: TRBJ2-7; CDR3 length: 15; clone size: -; CDR3 protein: CASSYSGRSDYEQYF; CDR3 DNA: TGTGCCAGCAGTTACTCCGGAAGATCTGACTACGAGCAGTACTTC
V gene: TRBV27; D gene: -; J gene: TRBJ2-5; CDR3 length: 13; clone size: -; CDR3 protein: CASSLILGETQYF; CDR3 DNA: TGTGCCAGCAGTCTGATATTGGGTGAGACCCAGTACTTC
V gene: TRBV27; D gene: -; J gene: TRBJ2-2; CDR3 length: 18; clone size: -; CDR3 protein: CASSLSRELFIGTGELFF; CDR3 DNA: TGTGCCAGCAGTTTATCGAGGGAGTTGTTTATCGGCACCGGGGAGCTGTTTTTT
V gene: TRBV9; D gene: TRBD1; J gene: TRBJ2-7; CDR3 length: 14; clone size: -; CDR3 protein: CASSVFGQDYEQYF; CDR3 DNA: TGTGCCAGCAGCGTCTTTGGACAGGACTACGAGCAGTACTTC
V gene: TRBV21-1; D gene: -; J gene: TRBJ2-2; CDR3 length: 17; clone size: few; CDR3 protein: CASSSPGPRENTGELFF; CDR3 DNA: TGTGCCAGCAGCAGCCCGGGACCTCGGGAGAACACCGGGGAGCTGTTTTTT
V gene: TRBV5-4; D gene: TRBD1; J gene: TRBJ1-2; CDR3 length: 14; clone size: -; CDR3 protein: CASSLVGTAYGYTF; CDR3 DNA: TGTGCCAGCAGCTTGGTAGGGACAGCCTATGGCTACACCTTC
V gene: TRBV28; D gene: -; J gene: TRBJ2-3; CDR3 length: 17; clone size: -; CDR3 protein: CASSYPEGLGEKDTQYF; CDR3 DNA: TGTGCCAGCAGTTATCCGGAGGGCCTAGGGGAAAAAGATACGCAGTATTTT
V gene: TRBV19; D gene: -; J gene: TRBJ2-1; CDR3 length: 16; clone size: -; CDR3 protein: CASSIKGVAGYNEQFF; CDR3 DNA: TGTGCCAGTAGTATTAAGGGGGTAGCGGGCTACAATGAGCAGTTCTTC
V gene: TRBV28; D gene: TRBD1; J gene: TRBJ2-7; CDR3 length: 15; clone size: -; CDR3 protein: CASNKRTGMTYEQYF; CDR3 DNA: TGTGCCAGCAATAAAAGGACAGGGATGACCTACGAGCAGTACTTC
V gene: TRBV10-1; D gene: TRBD1; J gene: TRBJ2-7; CDR3 length: 15; clone size: -; CDR3 protein: CATSPDRTGPEEQYF; CDR3 DNA: TGCGCCACCTCTCCGGACAGGACCGGTCCTGAGGAGCAGTACTTC
V gene: TRBV7-2; D gene: -; J gene: TRBJ2-3; CDR3 length: 14; clone size: -; CDR3 protein: CASSLPISTDTQYF; CDR3 DNA: TGTGCCAGCAGCTTACCTATAAGCACAGATACGCAGTATTTT
V gene: TRBV29-1; D gene: -; J gene: TRBJ1-1; CDR3 length: 11; clone size: -; CDR3 protein: CSVVWFTEAFF; CDR3 DNA: TGCAGCGTTGTTTGGTTCACTGAAGCTTTCTTT
V gene: TRBV28; D gene: -; J gene: TRBJ1-1; CDR3 length: 16; clone size: once; CDR3 protein: CASSLWGSPRESEAFF; CDR3 DNA: TGTGCCAGCAGTTTATGGGGCAGCCCACGGGAGAGTGAAGCTTTCTTT
V gene: TRBV19; D gene: -; J gene: TRBJ2-2; CDR3 length: 8; clone size: -; CDR3 protein: CFYGELFF; CDR3 DNA: TGCTTTTACGGGGAGCTGTTTTTT
V gene: TRBV15; D gene: -; J gene: TRBJ2-7; CDR3 length: 15; clone size: -; CDR3 protein: CATSRIPRDNYEQYF; CDR3 DNA: TGTGCCACCAGCAGAATTCCCCGGGATAACTACGAGCAGTACTTC
V gene: TRBV6-6; D gene: -; J gene: TRBJ2-7; CDR3 length: 16; clone size: -; CDR3 protein: CASTQGTRTNSYEQYF; CDR3 DNA: TGTGCCAGCACCCAGGGGACAAGAACTAACTCCTACGAGCAGTACTTC
V gene: TRBV5-1; D gene: -; J gene: TRBJ1-5; CDR3 length: 11; clone size: -; CDR3 protein: CASSLDQPQHF; CDR3 DNA: TGCGCCAGCAGCTTGGACCAGCCCCAGCATTTT
V gene: TRBV11-3; D gene: -; J gene: TRBJ2-1; CDR3 length: 12; clone size: -; CDR3 protein: CASSFGSNEQFF; CDR3 DNA: TGTGCCAGCAGCTTCGGAAGCAATGAGCAGTTCTTC
V gene: TRBV10-1; D gene: TRBD2; J gene: TRBJ2-3; CDR3 length: 16; clone size: -; CDR3 protein: CASRPPNSGSTDTQYF; CDR3 DNA: TGCGCCAGCAGACCCCCCAATAGCGGGAGTACAGATACGCAGTATTTT
V gene: TRBV4-2; D gene: -; J gene: TRBJ2-7; CDR3 length: 16; clone size: -; CDR3 protein: CASSQDLFGGAIEQYF; CDR3 DNA: TGTGCCAGCAGCCAAGATTTGTTTGGAGGGGCGATCGAGCAGTACTTC
V gene: TRBV5-4; D gene: TRBD1; J gene: TRBJ1-3; CDR3 length: 15; clone size: -; CDR3 protein: CASSPGDSSGNTIYF; CDR3 DNA: TGTGCCAGCAGCCCCGGGGACAGCTCTGGAAACACCATATATTTT
V gene: TRBV27; D gene: TRBD2; J gene: TRBJ2-2; CDR3 length: 16; clone size: -; CDR3 protein: CASSLGLAGGTGELFF; CDR3 DNA: TGTGCCAGCAGTCTAGGACTAGCGGGAGGGACCGGGGAGCTGTTTTTT
V gene: TRBV28; D gene: -; J gene: TRBJ2-5; CDR3 length: 15; clone size: -; CDR3 protein: CASSFPGSTRETQYF; CDR3 DNA: TGTGCCAGCAGTTTCCCAGGGTCCACTAGGGAGACCCAGTACTTC
V gene: TRBV27; D gene: -; J gene: TRBJ2-1; CDR3 length: 11; clone size: -; CDR3 protein: CASSLFNEQFF; CDR3 DNA: TGTGCCAGCAGTCTCTTCAATGAGCAGTTCTTC
V gene: TRBV19; D gene: -; J gene: TRBJ2-3; CDR3 length: 11; clone size: -; CDR3 protein: CASSNTDTQYF; CDR3 DNA: TGTGCCAGTAGCAACACAGATACGCAGTATTTT
V gene: TRBV5-1; D gene: -; J gene: TRBJ2-3; CDR3 length: 15; clone size: -; CDR3 protein: CASSSGAQAGDTQYF; CDR3 DNA: TGCGCCAGCAGCTCCGGAGCCCAGGCCGGGGATACGCAGTATTTT
V gene: TRBV29-1; D gene: TRBD1; J gene: TRBJ2-7; CDR3 length: 15; clone size: -; CDR3 protein: CSVETTGANSYEQYF; CDR3 DNA: TGCAGCGTCGAAACGACAGGGGCCAACTCCTACGAGCAGTACTTC
V gene: TRBV5-1; D gene: TRBD2; J gene: TRBJ2-6; CDR3 length: 21; clone size: once; CDR3 protein: CASSLRGAILAGPGGANVLTF; CDR3 DNA: TGCGCCAGCAGCTTGAGAGGGGCGATACTAGCGGGCCCGGGAGGGGCCAACGTCCTGACTTTC
V gene: TRBV7-2; D gene: TRBD1; J gene: TRBJ2-7; CDR3 length: 15; clone size: -; CDR3 protein: CASGQGGQANYEQYF; CDR3 DNA: TGTGCCAGTGGCCAGGGGGGACAGGCAAACTACGAGCAGTACTTC
V gene: TRBV6-1; D gene: -; J gene: TRBJ2-2; CDR3 length: 15; clone size: -; CDR3 protein: CASRETGGLTGELFF; CDR3 DNA: TGTGCCAGCAGAGAGACCGGCGGCCTCACCGGGGAGCTGTTTTTT
V gene: TRBV7-2; D gene: TRBD2; J gene: TRBJ2-3; CDR3 length: 16; clone size: -; CDR3 protein: CASSERLAGKGDTQYF; CDR3 DNA: TGTGCCAGCAGCGAGAGACTAGCGGGAAAAGGAGATACGCAGTATTTT
V gene: TRBV13; D gene: -; J gene: TRBJ2-7; CDR3 length: 16; clone size: -; CDR3 protein: CASSSRGGPGSYEQYF; CDR3 DNA: TGTGCCAGCAGCTCCCGAGGGGGTCCAGGGTCCTACGAGCAGTACTTC
V gene: TRBV28; D gene: -; J gene: TRBJ1-2; CDR3 length: 17; clone size: -; CDR3 protein: CASSLFQESGRIYGYTF; CDR3 DNA: TGTGCCAGCAGTTTATTCCAGGAATCAGGGAGGATCTATGGCTACACCTTC
V gene: TRBV2; D gene: -; J gene: TRBJ1-5; CDR3 length: 15; clone size: -; CDR3 protein: CASSEDWPSNQPQHF; CDR3 DNA: TGTGCCAGCAGTGAAGATTGGCCTAGCAATCAGCCCCAGCATTTT
V gene: TRBV15; D gene: TRBD2; J gene: TRBJ2-5; CDR3 length: 14; clone size: -; CDR3 protein: CATRETSGEETQYF; CDR3 DNA: TGTGCCACCAGGGAAACTAGCGGAGAAGAGACCCAGTACTTC
V gene: TRBV14; D gene: -; J gene: TRBJ1-1; CDR3 length: 14; clone size: -; CDR3 protein: CASSQVRVSAEAFF; CDR3 DNA: TGTGCCAGCAGCCAAGTCAGGGTGTCCGCTGAAGCTTTCTTT
V gene: TRBV6-5; D gene: -; J gene: TRBJ2-1; CDR3 length: 15; clone size: -; CDR3 protein: CASSPIGPPGSEQFF; CDR3 DNA: TGTGCCAGCAGTCCCATCGGGCCTCCCGGGAGTGAGCAGTTCTTC
V gene: TRBV29-1; D gene: -; J gene: TRBJ1-1; CDR3 length: 13; clone size: few; CDR3 protein: CSVDRGLNTEAFF; CDR3 DNA: TGCAGCGTTGACAGGGGCCTGAACACTGAAGCTTTCTTT
V gene: TRBV28; D gene: TRBD2; J gene: TRBJ2-7; CDR3 length: 14; clone size: once; CDR3 protein: CASRIGLAGSEQYF; CDR3 DNA: TGTGCCAGCAGAATCGGACTAGCGGGAAGCGAGCAGTACTTC
V gene: TRBV11-3; D gene: TRBD1; J gene: TRBJ1-2; CDR3 length: 15; clone size: -; CDR3 protein: CASSLYPGQGYGYTF; CDR3 DNA: TGTGCCAGCAGCTTGTACCCGGGACAGGGGTATGGCTACACCTTC